The present T cell receptor (beta chain) was sequenced within a study of post-analysis software for immune sequencing data. The germline CDR1 and CDR2 sequences are MDHEN and SYDVKM. V lost 5 bases to trimming and J lost 6 bases; unmatched junction nucleotides: 19. The length of the CDR3 is 18 residues. About this clonotype itself: Its antigen remains unknown.

Sequencing libraries made from TCR beta cDNA carried unique molecular identifiers. Input amounts of about 0.95 to 11 million T cells were used. These gave roughly 0.5 million cDNA molecules, so each molecule approximated one T cell. Using its own MiXCR run on the PCR reads, TCRdb lists one record per CDR3 protein. The table has 150,000 or so distinct CDR3 sequences, 35% to 40% seen once. The study, taken as a whole, reports: Four or five TRBV segments were significantly more frequent in patients than in controls. TRBV5-6, TRBV5-1 and TRBV20-1 were among these segments. Significantly lower normalized Chao1 diversity was found in patients with multiple sclerosis relative to controls. The F measure placed samples prepared in the same batch into strongly shared clusters.

The sample consisted of blood, taken after autologous hematopoietic stem cell transplantation. This chain uses TRBV28 with TRBJ2-7; 10 bases align to TRBD2. The receptor comes from a girl aged 10-17 years with multiple sclerosis. This chain's CDR3 is CASSGLGLAGVGSLEQYF. CDR3 DNA sequence: TGTGCCAGCAGTGGGTTGGGGCTAGCGGGAGTGGGGAGTCTCGAGCAGTACTTC. Looking up the rest from reference TRBV28 and TRBJ2-7 gives the full variable domain: DVKVTQSSRYLVKRTGEKVFLECVQDMDHENMFWYRQDPGLGLRLIYFSYDVKMKEKGDIPEGYSVSREKKERFSLILESASTNQTSMYLCASSGLGLAGVGSLEQYFGPGTRLTVT.